A single sample is the source of the 23 T cell receptor beta chains below, sequenced in a study of T-cell reconstitution after alpha-beta-depleted transplantation in children. Unique molecular identifiers featured in how the TCRbeta library was prepared. TCRdb reprocessed the PCR reads via MiXCR and lists one record per CDR3 protein. Of more than 90,000 distinct CDR3 sequences listed, approximately 9.2% are singletons. The sequencing used PBMCs from the stem cell graft donor, collected from the stem cell graft. Receptors originate from a human donor who donated a stem cell graft to a child with congenital amegakaryocytic thrombocytopenia.

The chain combines TRBV20-1 with TRBJ2-1, with a tentative D call TRBD2 (6 bases). Germline assignment: CDR1 DFQATT and CDR2 SNEGSKA (reference sequence). The V gene lost 5 bases and the J gene lost 1 base, with 12 bases spanning the gap. The CDR3 is 14 residues long. This CDR3 is CSAPAGRSYNEQFF. For the CDR3, the DNA is TGCAGTGCTCCCGCGGGGAGGTCCTACAATGAGCAGTTCTTC.

This clonotype was seen repeatedly, ten times or more. The rearrangement joins TRBV5-1 to TRBJ2-1, with 8 bases aligning to TRBD1. Germline V gene data show CDR1 as SGHRS and CDR2 as YFSETQ. V was clipped by 0 bases and J by 8 bases; unmatched bases: 4. The CDR3 is 14 residues long. The CDR3 region is CASSLVGQGHEQFF. The DNA of the CDR3 is TGCGCCAGCAGCTTGGTCGGACAGGGCCATGAGCAGTTCTTC.

This clonotype has at least ten counts. J is TRBJ2-2 and V is TRBV12-3 or TRBV12-4; D uncertain. This CDR3 spans 13 amino acids. The V and J ends lost 10 bases and 7 bases respectively, with 16 bases between them. CDR3 in DNA: TGTGCCACCACACGGGCCCAGGACGGGGAGCTGTTTTTT. Residues: CATTRAQDGELFF.

This clonotype was picked up many times. This rearrangement joins TRBV2 to TRBJ1-5; D gene uncertain. CDR1 is SNHLY and CDR2 is FYNNEI in the germline V gene. The germline V and J ends were trimmed by 7 bases and 0 bases, with 4 bases remaining between them. This CDR3 contains 12 residues. CDR3 in amino acids: CASMNSNQPQHF. Here the CDR3 DNA reads TGTGCCAGCATGAATAGCAATCAGCCCCAGCATTTT. Combining the CDR3 with reference TRBV2 and TRBJ1-5 gives the whole variable domain EPEVTQTPSHQVTQMGQEVILRCVPISNHLYFYWYRQILGQKVEFLVSFYNNEISEKSEIFDDQFSVERPDGSNFTLKIRSTKLEDSAMYFCASMNSNQPQHFGDGTRLSIL.

This clonotype was counted ten times or more. This sequence joins TRBV28 and TRBJ2-7; 9 bases fit TRBD1. Germline values: CDR1 MDHEN, CDR2 SYDVKM. The CDR3 totals 14 residues. Losses at the gene ends were 6 bases for V and 0 bases for J; bases not matched to a gene: 3. In DNA form, the CDR3 reads TGTGCCAGCAGGGGACAGGGCGTCTCCTACGAGCAGTACTTC. Protein product: CASRGQGVSYEQYF.

In its sample, this clonotype was seen many times. The chain links TRBV14 to TRBJ2-1; TRBD2 matches 10 bases. The CDR3 length is 16 residues. The J segment lost 10 bases and the V segment lost 4 bases, leaving 13 bases of the junction unmatched. Germline V lookup: CDR1 SGHDN, CDR2 FVKESK. CDR3 coding DNA: TGTGCCAGCAGCCCAACGCCTAGCGGGAGCCTCAGGGAGCAGTTCTTC. The encoded protein is CASSPTPSGSLREQFF.

This clonotype occurred many times. This chain joins TRBV3-1 and TRBJ1-2; no definite D call. In germline, CDR1 is LGHDT, CDR2 YNNKEL (reference sequence). V was shortened by 2 bases and J by 5 bases, with 12 bases between the two germline ends. The CDR3 runs 14 residues. The CDR3 reads CASSQYRGGYGYTF. As DNA, the CDR3 is TGTGCCAGCAGCCAATACCGGGGAGGGTATGGCTACACCTTC.

Turning to this clonotype: A much more abundant neighbour one base away suggests this may be a read error. This chain joins TRBV20-1 and TRBJ2-7, with 7 bases fitting TRBD2. The length of the CDR3 is 13 residues. Germline loops: CDR1 DFQATT, CDR2 SNEGSKA (reference sequence). Unmatched junction bases numbered 10, after V lost 5 bases and J lost 6 bases. The CDR3, as DNA: TGCAGTGCTGCCCGACTAGCCCTCTCCGAGCAGTACTTC. Its protein product is CSAARLALSEQYF.

Ten or more counts support this clonotype. J is TRBJ1-2 and V is TRBV5-1, with TRBD1 matching 7 bases. The CDR3 covers 17 residues. CDR1 and CDR2 from the germline V gene are SGHRS and YFSETQ. Trimming at V came to 0 bases and at J to 2 bases, leaving 10 bases not matched to a gene. In DNA form, the CDR3 reads TGCGCCAGCAGCTTGGGATCGAGGGGACAGTCAAACTATGGCTACACCTTC. It encodes CASSLGSRGQSNYGYTF.

This clonotype was recorded many times. This chain connects TRBV20-1 to TRBJ2-3; 12 nucleotides match TRBD2. Germline V CDR1 and CDR2: DFQATT, SNEGSKA (reference sequence). CDR3 length equals 15 residues. J lost 2 bases, V lost 6 bases, and 6 bases had no gene match. CDR3 in DNA: TGCAGTGCCCCGACTAGCGGGAGCCCCACAGATACGCAGTATTTT. Protein product: CSAPTSGSPTDTQYF.

This clonotype was found many times. The chain employs TRBV20-1 and TRBJ2-2; D gene unclear. Germline V gives CDR1 DFQATT, CDR2 SNEGSKA (reference sequence). The V gene lost 6 bases and the J gene lost 6 bases, with 20 bases spanning the gap. The CDR3 runs to 15 residues. The CDR3 region is CSATPASNVAGELFF. DNA for the CDR3: TGCAGTGCAACTCCTGCTAGTAATGTGGCCGGGGAGCTGTTTTTT.

The rearrangement uses TRBV29-1 and TRBJ1-4; perhaps TRBD1 as D (6 bases). Trimming removed 7 bases at V and 7 bases at J, with 13 bases between. The CDR3 is made up of 12 amino acids. Germline CDR1 and CDR2: SQVTM and ANQGSEA. As DNA, the CDR3 is TGCAGCGCCGGACAGAGAGGTGAAAAACTGTTTTTT. It specifies CSAGQRGEKLFF.

This clonotype was found many times. The chain is built from TRBV7-2 and TRBJ2-1; TRBD2 aligns across 13 bases. Germline lookup yields CDR1 SGHTA and CDR2 FQGNSA. This CDR3 comprises 14 residues. The V and J ends lost 5 bases and 9 bases, in that order; junction bases with no gene match: 4. For the CDR3, the DNA is TGTGCCAGCAGCCTAAGACTAGCGGGAGGTGAGCAGTTCTTC. It yields the protein CASSLRLAGGEQFF.

This clonotype occurred a few times. The chain has TRBV7-8 and TRBJ2-2, with 8 bases identical to TRBD2. V gave up 2 bases and J gave up 7 bases; unmatched junction bases: 0. CDR3 length: 13 amino acids. Germline V gene lookup returns CDR1 SGHVS and CDR2 FQNEAQ. The CDR3 spells CASSLSGGGELFF. The CDR3 bases are TGTGCCAGCAGCTTAAGCGGGGGCGGGGAGCTGTTTTTT.

There are many counts of this clonotype. This CDR3 is CATSGGRTPPDTQYF. The CDR3 nucleotides read TGTGCCACCAGCGGAGGAAGGACGCCTCCGGATACGCAGTATTTT. The rearrangement joins TRBV15 to TRBJ2-3, with a weak D call TRBD2 (5 bases). This CDR3 region has 15 residues. The V end was cut by 5 bases, the J end by 6 bases, with 18 bases between. Per germline, CDR1 LNHNV and CDR2 YYDKDF (reference sequence). The variable domain in full, with the rest retrieved from reference TRBV15 and TRBJ2-3, is DAMVIQNPRYQVTQFGKPVTLSCSQTLNHNVMYWYQQKSSQAPKLLFHYYDKDFNNEADTPDNFQSRRPNTSFCFLDIRSPGLGDTAMYLCATSGGRTPPDTQYFGPGTRLTVL.

This clonotype was seen repeatedly, ten times or more. V gene TRBV27 combines with J gene TRBJ1-4; TRBD1 is a possible D gene (6 bases). This CDR3 has 12 amino acids. CDR1 MNHEY and CDR2 SMNVEV come from the germline V gene (reference sequence). V lost 2 bases, J lost 14 bases, and 12 bases lay in between. The CDR3: CASSLTGSVLFF. CDR3 coding DNA: TGTGCCAGCAGTTTAACAGGGAGCGTTCTGTTTTTT.

This clonotype was seen ten or more times. This chain uses TRBV7-2 with TRBJ1-5, with 8 bases that match TRBD1. The ends lost 2 bases at V and 4 bases at J; junction bases unmatched: 4. Germline CDR1 and CDR2: SGHTA and FQGNSA. The CDR3 consists of 15 residues. The DNA for the CDR3 is TGTGCCAGCAGCTTACGAACAGGGGGAAATCAGCCCCAGCATTTT. It translates to CASSLRTGGNQPQHF.

This clonotype has a count of ten or more. The chain employs TRBV20-1 and TRBJ2-1; 12 bases agree with TRBD2. Germline trimming cut 5 bases from V and 6 bases from J; bases unmatched to any gene: 8. The germline V gene has CDR1 DFQATT and CDR2 SNEGSKA (reference sequence). The CDR3 extends over 15 amino acids. The CDR3 sequence: CSARLLAGGSNEQFF. The CDR3 nucleotides are TGCAGTGCTCGCCTACTAGCGGGAGGTTCCAATGAGCAGTTCTTC.

The rearrangement links TRBV20-1 to TRBJ2-7, with D possibly being TRBD1 (5 bases). V gave up 1 base and J gave up 4 bases, with 17 bases separating them. CDR1 DFQATT and CDR2 SNEGSKA come from the germline V gene (reference sequence). The CDR3 covers 15 residues. The CDR3 reads CSARADGAAFYEQYF. As DNA, the CDR3 is TGCAGTGCTAGAGCGGATGGGGCCGCTTTTTACGAGCAGTACTTC.

The sample holds many counts of this clonotype. The chain combines TRBV5-6 with TRBJ1-1; 9 nucleotides line up with TRBD1. Trimming cost V 0 bases and J 5 bases; bases outside gene matches: 2. The CDR3 length is 14 residues. Germline assignment: CDR1 SGHDT and CDR2 YYEEEE. The CDR3 is CASSLVGTGTEAFF. DNA of the CDR3: TGTGCCAGCAGCTTGGTGGGGACAGGGACTGAAGCTTTCTTT.

This clonotype was picked up many times. V gene TRBV12-3 or TRBV12-4 combines with J gene TRBJ1-1; tentatively, D is TRBD1 (5 bases). The V and J ends lost 5 bases and 5 bases respectively, with 15 bases between them. CDR3 length: 14 residues. The DNA for the CDR3 is TGTGCCAGCAGTCCCCAGGGAGTAGGGACTGAAGCTTTCTTT. Amino acid sequence: CASSPQGVGTEAFF.

This clonotype has more than one count but fewer than ten. Compared with germline, one end of the junction differs, possibly owing to a read error. The chain links TRBV19 to TRBJ2-1; 10 bases line up with TRBD2. The CDR3 has 10 residues. Germline V gives CDR1 LNHDA, CDR2 SQIVND (reference sequence). This chain's CDR3 is CASGSYEQFF. In DNA form, the CDR3 reads TGCGCTAGCGGGAGCTATGAGCAGTTCTTC.

This clonotype was seen many times. The chain uses TRBV9 and TRBJ2-7; no clear D gene. The CDR3 is 14 residues long. V dropped 5 bases and J dropped 0 bases, with 12 bases sitting between them. CDR1 and CDR2 from the germline V gene are SGDLS and YYNGEE. This chain's CDR3 is CASSPDYSSYEQYF. DNA for the CDR3: TGTGCCAGCAGTCCGGATTACTCCTCCTACGAGCAGTACTTC.